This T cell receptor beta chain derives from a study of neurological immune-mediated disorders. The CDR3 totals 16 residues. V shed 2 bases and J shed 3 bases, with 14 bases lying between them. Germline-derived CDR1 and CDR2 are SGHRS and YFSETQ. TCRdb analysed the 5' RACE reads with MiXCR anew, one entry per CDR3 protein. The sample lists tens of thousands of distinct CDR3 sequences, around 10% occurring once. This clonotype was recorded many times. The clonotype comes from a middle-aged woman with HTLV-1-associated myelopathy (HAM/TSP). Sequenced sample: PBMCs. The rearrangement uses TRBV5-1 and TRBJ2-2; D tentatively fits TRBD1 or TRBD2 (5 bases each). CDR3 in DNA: TGCGCCAGCAGCTTAAACCGGGACGGATACACCGGGGAGCTGTTTTTT. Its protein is CASSLNRDGYTGELFF.